The rows below give T cell receptor beta chains drawn from one sample of a study of a mutant IDH1 vaccine in newly diagnosed glioma. These receptors have no identified antigens. TCRdb's copy holds only in-frame clones and misses some; the assay was immunoSEQ multiplex PCR. The sample comprises about 56,000 clones, about 80% of which are singletons, and around 5% rests with the top ten. The sequencing here drew on PBMCs, taken from a glioma patient whose treatment included an IDH1 peptide vaccine. Source of these receptors: a man in his fifties with glioma. CDR3s include the opening cysteine and the closing phenylalanine or tryptophan. D genes are given only for firm matches. The size of a clone is reported for some rows only, either as once, few or many, or as a class for expanded clones.

V: TRBV7-9; size: .; D: TRBD1; J: TRBJ2-1; CDR3: CASSWGQLDNEQFF; DNA: TGTGCCAGCAGCTGGGGACAGTTAGACAATGAGCAGTTCTTC
V: TRBV6-5; size: .; D: .; J: TRBJ2-7; CDR3: CASRLRGRWGYEQYF; DNA: TGTGCCAGCAGGTTGCGAGGTAGGTGGGGATACGAGCAGTACTTC
V: TRBV6-1; size: .; D: .; J: TRBJ1-2; CDR3: CASSPGRSVYGYTF; DNA: TGTGCCAGCAGCCCGGGACGGTCGGTGTATGGCTACACCTTC
V: TRBV10-2; size: .; D: .; J: TRBJ1-1; CDR3: CASRGFGGANTEAFF; DNA: TGCGCCAGCAGAGGGTTTGGGGGGGCGAACACTGAAGCTTTCTTT
V: TRBV5-1; size: .; D: .; J: TRBJ2-1; CDR3: CASSLVNYNEQFF; DNA: TGCGCCAGCAGCTTAGTGAACTACAATGAGCAGTTCTTC
V: TRBV25-1; size: .; D: TRBD1; J: TRBJ1-6; CDR3: CASSDQDRALPYNSPLHF; DNA: TGTGCCAGCAGTGACCAGGACAGGGCGCTTCCTTATAATTCACCCCTCCACTTT
V: TRBV9; size: few; D: .; J: TRBJ1-1; CDR3: CASSPSLDTEAFF; DNA: TGTGCCAGCAGCCCCTCCCTTGACACTGAAGCTTTCTTT
V: TRBV5-4; size: few; D: .; J: TRBJ1-1; CDR3: CASNPGRANTEAFF; DNA: TGTGCCAGCAACCCAGGCAGGGCGAACACTGAAGCTTTCTTT
V: TRBV9; size: .; D: .; J: TRBJ2-1; CDR3: CASSVQSYNEQFF; DNA: TGTGCCAGCAGCGTCCAGTCCTACAATGAGCAGTTCTTC
V: TRBV21-1; size: .; D: .; J: TRBJ2-4; CDR3: CASSIGLQGRDIQYF; DNA: TGTGCCAGCTCCATAGGGCTACAGGGTAGGGACATTCAGTACTTC
V: TRBV10-1; size: .; D: TRBD1; J: TRBJ1-5; CDR3: CASSEREYTGGNQPQHF; DNA: TGCGCCAGCAGTGAGAGAGAGTATACAGGGGGAAATCAGCCCCAGCATTTT
V: TRBV18; size: .; D: TRBD1; J: TRBJ2-4; CDR3: CASSPCCRARRDRGMESAKNIQYF; DNA: TGTGCCAGCTCACCATGCTGTCGAGCCCGTAGGGACAGGGGAATGGAGTCAGCCAAAAACATTCAGTACTTC
V: TRBV2; size: .; D: .; J: TRBJ2-3; CDR3: CASEGYRSTDTQYF; DNA: TGTGCCAGCGAGGGATACCGGAGCACAGATACGCAGTATTTT
V: TRBV5-3; size: .; D: .; J: TRBJ2-1; CDR3: CARSFISSEILYNEQFF; DNA: TGTGCCAGAAGCTTTATATCTAGCGAGATATTATACAATGAGCAGTTCTTC
V: TRBV27; size: .; D: TRBD1; J: TRBJ2-7; CDR3: CASSLASRDRGDEQYF; DNA: TGTGCCAGCAGTTTAGCCTCCCGGGACAGGGGGGACGAGCAGTACTTC
V: TRBV5-1; size: .; D: TRBD2; J: TRBJ2-2; CDR3: CASSFGSGGAGELFF; DNA: TGCGCCAGCAGCTTCGGTAGCGGGGGGGCCGGGGAGCTGTTTTTT
V: TRBV2; size: .; D: .; J: TRBJ1-5; CDR3: CASTWALNNQPQHF; DNA: TGTGCCAGCACTTGGGCCTTGAACAATCAGCCCCAGCATTTT
V: TRBV25-1; size: .; D: .; J: TRBJ2-2; CDR3: CASSEYNAGELFF; DNA: TGTGCCAGCAGTGAATATAACGCCGGGGAGCTGTTTTTT
V: TRBV27; size: .; D: TRBD2; J: TRBJ2-7; CDR3: CASRYRGVGEQYF; DNA: TGTGCCAGCAGATATCGGGGGGTAGGGGAGCAGTACTTC
V: TRBV4-1; size: once; D: TRBD1; J: TRBJ1-3; CDR3: CASSHQDRGSGNTIYF; DNA: TGCGCCAGCAGCCACCAGGACAGGGGCTCTGGAAACACCATATATTTT
V: TRBV7-6; size: .; D: TRBD1; J: TRBJ1-1; CDR3: CASSLLGGPGEAFF; DNA: TGTGCCAGCAGCTTACTAGGGGGCCCGGGTGAAGCTTTCTTT
V: TRBV7-2; size: .; D: TRBD1; J: TRBJ1-4; CDR3: CASSSDRGSNEKLFF; DNA: TGTGCCAGCAGCTCCGACAGGGGCTCTAATGAAAAACTGTTTTTT
V: TRBV11-2; size: .; D: .; J: TRBJ2-7; CDR3: CASSLSSDYEQYF; DNA: TGTGCCAGCAGCTTAAGTTCGGACTACGAGCAGTACTTC
V: TRBV5-6; size: .; D: .; J: TRBJ1-1; CDR3: CASSFGRNTEAFF; DNA: TGTGCCAGCAGCTTCGGAAGGAACACTGAAGCTTTCTTT
V: TRBV4-1; size: .; D: .; J: TRBJ1-5; CDR3: CASSSGLSNQPQHF; DNA: TGCGCCAGCAGTAGTGGGCTTAGCAATCAGCCCCAGCATTTT
V: TRBV10-1; size: once; D: TRBD1; J: TRBJ2-2; CDR3: CASSRDSLSRGGELFF; DNA: TGCGCCAGCAGCCGGGACAGCCTGTCCCGCGGCGGGGAGCTGTTTTTT
V: TRBV5-1; size: .; D: .; J: TRBJ1-2; CDR3: CASSFSESEDTF; DNA: TGCGCCAGCAGCTTCAGTGAATCGGAAGACACCTTC
V: TRBV14; size: .; D: .; J: TRBJ2-5; CDR3: CASSHLQTGGGAQYF; DNA: TGTGCCAGCAGCCACCTCCAGACAGGCGGAGGGGCCCAGTACTTC
V: TRBV4-3; size: .; D: .; J: TRBJ1-1; CDR3: CASSSKMEQHIMNTEAFF; DNA: TGCGCCAGCAGCTCTAAGATGGAACAGCATATCATGAACACTGAAGCTTTCTTT
V: TRBV4-2; size: .; D: TRBD1; J: TRBJ1-2; CDR3: CASSQDSDRANYGYTF; DNA: TGTGCCAGCAGCCAAGATAGCGACAGGGCCAACTATGGCTACACCTTC
V: TRBV10-3; size: .; D: .; J: TRBJ1-4; CDR3: CAISDGSGDPEKLFF; DNA: TGTGCCATCAGTGATGGTTCAGGGGACCCTGAAAAACTGTTTTTT
V: TRBV19; size: few; D: .; J: TRBJ2-5; CDR3: CASSMKWGGETQYF; DNA: TGTGCCAGTAGTATGAAGTGGGGCGGCGAGACCCAGTACTTC
V: TRBV13; size: .; D: TRBD2; J: TRBJ2-3; CDR3: CASTTGRADTQYF; DNA: TGTGCCAGCACCACCGGGAGGGCAGATACGCAGTATTTT
V: TRBV5-4; size: .; D: .; J: TRBJ2-7; CDR3: CASSLGYEQYF; DNA: TGTGCCAGCAGCTTGGGTTACGAGCAGTACTTC
V: TRBV11-3; size: .; D: .; J: TRBJ1-1; CDR3: CASSLGDASTNTEAFF; DNA: TGTGCCAGCAGCTTAGGGGACGCTTCCACTAACACTGAAGCTTTCTTT
V: TRBV2; size: .; D: TRBD1; J: TRBJ2-7; CDR3: CASSPQGNEQYF; DNA: TGTGCCAGCAGTCCACAGGGGAACGAGCAGTACTTC
V: TRBV29-1; size: .; D: .; J: TRBJ1-3; CDR3: CSVPAGHTGNTIYF; DNA: TGCAGCGTCCCGGCGGGACACACTGGAAACACCATATATTTT
V: TRBV7-9; size: .; D: TRBD2; J: TRBJ2-7; CDR3: CASSSPMGGGRYEQYF; DNA: TGTGCCAGCAGCTCCCCGATGGGGGGGGGTCGCTACGAGCAGTACTTC
V: TRBV18; size: medium-sized; D: .; J: TRBJ1-4; CDR3: CASSLPGPGDNEKLFF; DNA: TGTGCCAGCTCACTACCGGGACCTGGGGATAATGAAAAACTGTTTTTT
V: TRBV11-2; size: once; D: TRBD1; J: TRBJ2-3; CDR3: CASSRPGTGALVDTQYF; DNA: TGTGCCAGCAGCCGACCTGGGACAGGGGCGTTAGTAGATACGCAGTATTTT
V: TRBV5-6; size: .; D: .; J: TRBJ2-7; CDR3: CASSAVAEQYF; DNA: TGTGCCAGCAGCGCCGTCGCGGAGCAGTACTTC
V: TRBV6-5; size: .; D: .; J: TRBJ1-5; CDR3: CASSLSSHQPQHF; DNA: TGTGCCAGCAGCCTCTCCAGCCATCAGCCCCAGCATTTT
V: TRBV5-6; size: .; D: .; J: TRBJ1-5; CDR3: CASSLRAGQNQPQHF; DNA: TGTGCCAGCAGCTTGAGGGCAGGGCAAAATCAGCCCCAGCATTTT